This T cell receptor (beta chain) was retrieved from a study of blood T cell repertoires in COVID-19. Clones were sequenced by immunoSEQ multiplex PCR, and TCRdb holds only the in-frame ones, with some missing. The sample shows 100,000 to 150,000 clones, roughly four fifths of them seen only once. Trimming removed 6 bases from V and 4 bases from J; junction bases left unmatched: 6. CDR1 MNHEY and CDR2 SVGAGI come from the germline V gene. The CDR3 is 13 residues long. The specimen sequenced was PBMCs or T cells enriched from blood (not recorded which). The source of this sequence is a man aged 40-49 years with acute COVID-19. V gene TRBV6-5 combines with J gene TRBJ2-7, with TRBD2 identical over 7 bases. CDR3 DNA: TGTGCCAGCAGGGGGGAGGGCTGGTACGAGCAGTACTTC. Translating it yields CASRGEGWYEQYF.